The entry below gives a single T cell receptor (beta chain) sequence along with its context. This clone was seen more than once but under ten times. Which antigen it targets is not known. Per-base quality was not reported, and no clone a single base away is much larger than it. The data were taken from a study of long-term antiretroviral therapy in people with HIV (dated by TCRdb to 2022 to 2024). Background for the entire study: The earliest samples were collected roughly a decade before the 2015 WHO recommendation for immediate ART, at a time when ART was usually postponed until CD4 counts fell. About 35% of the 30 participants with HIV were female. Test extractions of a monoclonal T-cell line alongside a few dozen polyclonal samples showed no cross-contamination during QIAcube processing. From a few dozen adults with confirmed HIV infection, the cohort provided under 200 cryopreserved PBMC samples, gathered serially across a mean of around 6 years (range 1-12). A retrospective serial study tested whether changes in peripheral blood TRB repertoire composition and diversity were associated with ART initiation and durable HIV suppression.

The immunoSEQ hsTCRB v3.0 assay was used at survey level resolution for TRB variable region sequencing. TRB sequencing targeted a depth of about 40,000-55,000 T-cell genomes per sample. An Illumina MiSeq with a v3 150-cycle kit was used to sequence the pooled TRB libraries. As for the authors' bioinformatics: Analysis of repertoires was carried out in R inside a reproducible Nextflow workflow spanning QC, data transformation and analysis. Custom analyses were implemented in LymphoSeq2, an R package for AIRR-Seq data exploration. A few samples that produced fewer than 5000 total TRB sequences were removed, so some 190 HIV repertoires were analyzed. Among the 200 or so HIV repertoires that were kept, some 60 were collected before ART initiation and roughly 130 were collected after ART initiation. Repertoires were downsampled to 5000 TRB nucleotide sequences, with summary statistics averaged over 100 downsampling iterations. The analysis kept only TRB sequences whose CDR3 regions were at least seven amino acids long. A Shannon entropy-derived clonality score and the Gini coefficient were used to measure diversity. Repertoire networks linked the top 5000 CDR3 amino acid sequences whenever two sequences differed by an edit distance of one. For TRB CDR3 amino acid sequences, GLIPH2 was used to predict antigen specificity groups and MHC restriction. CDR3 amino acid sequences were matched against VDJdb and McPAS-TCR to flag known CMV, EBV, HIV or tissue antigen associations. Pre-ART, post-ART and control groups were compared with Wilcoxon signed-rank tests and Holm-Bonferroni correction. TCRdb limited this immuneACCESS table to in-frame rearrangements with V and J called. A share of clones is missing; checked studies link under half to unresolved V genes, and the rest is unexplained. The DNA was the basis for D and trimming; V, J and clone size are from that table. Within this sample are around 33,000 clones, with roughly 80% of them counted one time only. 6.5% to 9.5% of the sample is in the top ten clones.

The full study reports these points: Owing to limited PBMC availability, only the TCR beta chain was sequenced, without alpha chain pairing. Expanded TRB clones identified before ART initiation dominated the repertoire at all time points, although this dominance fluctuated and declined in many PLHIV after ART. Because cell numbers in pre-ART samples were limited, unsorted PBMC were profiled instead of sorted CD4+ and CD8+ T cells. ART initiation was associated with a significant increase in TRB diversity, but diversity stayed significantly below transplant donor controls even after long-term ART. The samples were dated from about 2003 to 2017, and the ART regimens that were used may be less effective than current ART regimens. CDR3 length ranges in HIV repertoires were narrower than in controls, and network structure suggested an antigen-experienced repertoire with only a slight naive shift after ART. Inferences about post-ART repertoire changes were limited because no data were available on ART adherence, viral resistance or therapy changes.

Inclusion was restricted to participants for whom at least one PBMC sample before ART initiation and at least two post-ART samples were available. Every participant with HIV received treatment in the United States of America. Before DNA extraction, cryopreserved samples containing about 0.9-11 million PBMC were thawed and washed. At the time of the earliest PBMC sample, participants with HIV were aged between roughly 23 and 60 years. Per participant, PBMC samples came from 1-4 timepoints prior to ART initiation and 2-8 timepoints following ART initiation, for a median of 7 samples. For every participant, serial HIV viral load, CD4+ T-cell count, ART history and demographic data were obtained. Genomic DNA was extracted from unsorted PBMC with a Qiagen kit on a QIAcube, processed in batches of 12 samples. The germline V gene yields SGHTA for CDR1 and FQGTGA for CDR2. The CDR3 measures 15 amino acids from cysteine to phenylalanine. The CDR3 DNA has 45 bases and is translated from base 1. A distance of 12 bases separates the germline ends of V and J, which lose 2 bases and 7 bases respectively.

This receptor was taken from a man aged 18 to 30 with HIV. The chain couples TRBV7-3 to TRBJ1-6, and the D gene may be TRBD1, 5 bases matching. Sample: unsorted PBMCs, taken 0.4 years before starting antiretroviral therapy. The DNA is as follows: TGTGCCAGCAGCTTACAGGCCGGGGCCAATTCACCCCTCCACTTT. It codes for CASSLQAGANSPLHF.